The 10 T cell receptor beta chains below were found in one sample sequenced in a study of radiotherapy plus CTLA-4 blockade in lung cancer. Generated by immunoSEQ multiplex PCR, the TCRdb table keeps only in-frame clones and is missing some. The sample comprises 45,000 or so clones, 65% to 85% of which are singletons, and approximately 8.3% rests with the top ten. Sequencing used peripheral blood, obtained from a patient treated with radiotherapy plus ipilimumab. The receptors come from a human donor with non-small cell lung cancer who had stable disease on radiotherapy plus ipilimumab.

This CDR3 reads CASSPVTVFSNQPQHF. CDR3 DNA: TGTGCCAGCAGCCCAGTGACGGTGTTTAGCAATCAGCCCCAGCATTTT. V is TRBV7-6 and J is TRBJ1-5; no reliable D call. CDR3 length: 16 amino acids. V dropped 5 bases and J dropped 0 bases, with 14 bases sitting between them. The germline gives CDR1 SGHVS, CDR2 FNYEAQ.

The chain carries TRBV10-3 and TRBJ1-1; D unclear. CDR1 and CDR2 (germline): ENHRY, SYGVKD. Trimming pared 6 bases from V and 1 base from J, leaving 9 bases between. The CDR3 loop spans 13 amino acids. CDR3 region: CAIRATENTEAFF. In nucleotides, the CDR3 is TGTGCCATCAGAGCCACAGAGAACACTGAAGCTTTCTTT.

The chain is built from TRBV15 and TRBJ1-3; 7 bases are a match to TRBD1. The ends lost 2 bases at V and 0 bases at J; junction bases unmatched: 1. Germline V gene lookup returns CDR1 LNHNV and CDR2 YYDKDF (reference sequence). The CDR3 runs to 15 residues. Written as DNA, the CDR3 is TGTGCCACCAGCAGAAACAGGGGCTCTGGAAACACCATATATTTT. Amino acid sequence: CATSRNRGSGNTIYF.

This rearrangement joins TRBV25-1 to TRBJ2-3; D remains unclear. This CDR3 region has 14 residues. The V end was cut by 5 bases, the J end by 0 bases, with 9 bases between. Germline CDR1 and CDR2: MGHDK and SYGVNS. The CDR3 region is CASSRAASTDTQYF. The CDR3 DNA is TGTGCCAGCAGTCGGGCAGCTAGCACAGATACGCAGTATTTT.

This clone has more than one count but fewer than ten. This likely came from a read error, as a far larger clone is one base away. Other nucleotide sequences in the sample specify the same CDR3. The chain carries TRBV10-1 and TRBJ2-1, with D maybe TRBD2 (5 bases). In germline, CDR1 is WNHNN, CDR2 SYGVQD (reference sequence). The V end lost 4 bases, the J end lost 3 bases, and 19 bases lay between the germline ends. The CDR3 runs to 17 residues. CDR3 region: CASSGRTGPTYYNEQFF. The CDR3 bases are TGCGCCAGCAGTGGCCGGACTGGGCCCACCTACTACAATGAGCAGTTCTTC.

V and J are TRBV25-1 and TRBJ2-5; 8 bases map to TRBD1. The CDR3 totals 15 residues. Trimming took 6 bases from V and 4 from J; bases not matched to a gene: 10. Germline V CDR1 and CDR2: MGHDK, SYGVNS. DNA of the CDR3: TGTGCCAGCAGCGAACAGGGGGGATTTGGAGAGACCCAGTACTTC. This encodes CASSEQGGFGETQYF.

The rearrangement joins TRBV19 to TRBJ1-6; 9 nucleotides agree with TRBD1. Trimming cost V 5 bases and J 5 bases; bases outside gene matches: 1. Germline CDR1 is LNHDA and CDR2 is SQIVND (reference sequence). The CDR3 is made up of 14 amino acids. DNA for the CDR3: TGTGCCAGTAGTCGGACAGGGGATAATTCACCCCTCCACTTT. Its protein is CASSRTGDNSPLHF.

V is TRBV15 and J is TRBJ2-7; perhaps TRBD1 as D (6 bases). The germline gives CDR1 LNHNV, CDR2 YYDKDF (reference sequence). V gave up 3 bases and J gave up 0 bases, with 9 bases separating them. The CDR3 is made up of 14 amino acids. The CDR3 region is CATSRADSSYEQYV. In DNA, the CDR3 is TGTGCCACCAGCAGGGCGGACAGCTCCTACGAGCAGTACGTC.

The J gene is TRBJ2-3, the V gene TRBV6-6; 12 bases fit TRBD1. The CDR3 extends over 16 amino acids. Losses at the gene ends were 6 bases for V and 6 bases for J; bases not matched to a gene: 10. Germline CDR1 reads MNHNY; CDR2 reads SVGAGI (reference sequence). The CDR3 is CASSSGGQGASDTQYF. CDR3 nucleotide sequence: TGTGCCAGCAGCTCAGGGGGACAGGGGGCATCTGATACGCAGTATTTT.

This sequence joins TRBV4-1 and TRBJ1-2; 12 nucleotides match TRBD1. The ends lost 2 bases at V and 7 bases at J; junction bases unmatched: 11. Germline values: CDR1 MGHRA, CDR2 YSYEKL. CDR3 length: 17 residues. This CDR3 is CASSQPLGTGGEAGYTF. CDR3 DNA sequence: TGCGCCAGCAGCCAACCATTGGGGACAGGGGGCGAGGCTGGCTACACCTTC.